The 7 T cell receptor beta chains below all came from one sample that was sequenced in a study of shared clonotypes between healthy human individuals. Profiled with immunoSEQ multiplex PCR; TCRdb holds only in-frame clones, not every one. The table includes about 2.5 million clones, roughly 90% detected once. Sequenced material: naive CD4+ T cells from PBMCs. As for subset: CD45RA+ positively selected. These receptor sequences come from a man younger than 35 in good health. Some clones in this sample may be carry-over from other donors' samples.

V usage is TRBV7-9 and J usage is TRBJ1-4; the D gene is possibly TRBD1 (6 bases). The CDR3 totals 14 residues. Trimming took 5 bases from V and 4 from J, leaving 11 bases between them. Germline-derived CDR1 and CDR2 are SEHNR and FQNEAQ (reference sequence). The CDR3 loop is CASSPGQHNEKLFF. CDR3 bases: TGTGCCAGCAGCCCCGGACAGCATAATGAAAAACTGTTTTTT.

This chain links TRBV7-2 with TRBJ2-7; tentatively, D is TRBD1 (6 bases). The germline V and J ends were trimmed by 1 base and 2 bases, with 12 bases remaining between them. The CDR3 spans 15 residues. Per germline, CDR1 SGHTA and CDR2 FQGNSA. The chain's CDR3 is CASSLGTGIPYEQYF. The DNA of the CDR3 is TGTGCCAGCAGCTTAGGAACAGGGATCCCCTACGAGCAGTACTTC.

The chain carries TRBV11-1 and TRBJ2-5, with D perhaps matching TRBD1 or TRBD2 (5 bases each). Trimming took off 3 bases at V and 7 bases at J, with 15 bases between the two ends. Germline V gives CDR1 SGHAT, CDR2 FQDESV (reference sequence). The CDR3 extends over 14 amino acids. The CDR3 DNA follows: TGTGCCAGCAGCTTGTCGAAGGGTGGGGGGACCCAGTACTTC. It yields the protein CASSLSKGGGTQYF.

The DNA for the CDR3 is TGTGCCAGCATCTCCTCGGGGAGCTCCTACAATGAGCAGTTCTTC. Its translation is CASISSGSSYNEQFF. The V gene is TRBV6-5, the J gene TRBJ2-1; D might be TRBD2 (5 bases). This CDR3 has 15 residues. Per germline, CDR1 MNHEY and CDR2 SVGAGI. V lost 7 bases and J 0 bases, leaving 13 bases between the germline ends.

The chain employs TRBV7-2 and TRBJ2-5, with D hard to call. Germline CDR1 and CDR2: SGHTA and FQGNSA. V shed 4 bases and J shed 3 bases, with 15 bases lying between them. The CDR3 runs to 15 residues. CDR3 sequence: CASSSWLPPKETQYF. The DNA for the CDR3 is TGTGCCAGCAGCTCATGGTTGCCCCCCAAAGAGACCCAGTACTTC.

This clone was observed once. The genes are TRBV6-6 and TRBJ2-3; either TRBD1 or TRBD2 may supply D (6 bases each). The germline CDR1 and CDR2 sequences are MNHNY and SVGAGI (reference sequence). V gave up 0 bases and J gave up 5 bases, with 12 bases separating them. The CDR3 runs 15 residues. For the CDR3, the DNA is TGTGCCAGCAGTTACTCTCCGGGGGCGGGAGATACGCAGTATTTT. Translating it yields CASSYSPGAGDTQYF.

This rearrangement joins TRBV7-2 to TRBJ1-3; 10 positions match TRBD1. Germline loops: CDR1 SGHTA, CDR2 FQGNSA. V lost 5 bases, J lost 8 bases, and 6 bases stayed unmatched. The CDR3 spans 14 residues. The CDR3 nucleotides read TGTGCCAGCAGCCTACGGACAGGGGGGGACACCATATATTTT. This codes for CASSLRTGGDTIYF.